The rows below give T cell receptor beta chains drawn from one sample of a study of cytomegalovirus exposure and HLA in healthy donors. Only in-frame clones appear in the TCRdb table, and some are missing; sequencing was by immunoSEQ multiplex PCR. The sample contains approximately 89,000 clones, 85% of which appear only once. Sequenced sample: PBMCs. Receptors were obtained from a man between 40 and 49 years old in good health and CMV-seropositive. The conserved cysteine and the conserved F or W are not part of the CDR3 here. Each record gives: J gene, V gene, CDR3 protein.

j_call: TRBJ2-3
v_call: TRBV14
cdr3_aa: ASSPIADTQY

j_call: TRBJ2-7
v_call: TRBV18
cdr3_aa: ASSPQGTGYEQY

j_call: TRBJ1-2
v_call: TRBV14
cdr3_aa: ASSRNARDSNNYGYT

j_call: TRBJ2-1
v_call: TRBV14
cdr3_aa: ASSHLGRGTLYNEQF

j_call: TRBJ2-5
v_call: TRBV14
cdr3_aa: GSSPLRGLETQY

j_call: TRBJ2-5
v_call: TRBV5-1
cdr3_aa: ASSQAGMGETQY

j_call: TRBJ1-4
v_call: TRBV4-1
cdr3_aa: ASSQGDRGANEKLF

j_call: TRBJ1-4
v_call: TRBV15
cdr3_aa: ATSRASGSEKLF

j_call: TRBJ2-3
v_call: TRBV7-3
cdr3_aa: ASSLNSGGTDTQY

j_call: TRBJ2-4
v_call: TRBV7-9
cdr3_aa: ASSPMGEDIQY

j_call: TRBJ2-1
v_call: TRBV5-4
cdr3_aa: ASSLAAGGRHEQF

j_call: TRBJ1-1
v_call: TRBV11-3
cdr3_aa: ASSLVRGLRGTEAF